The TCR beta chain under discussion was sequenced for a study of T cells expressing NK-cell markers. The CDR3 contains 16 residues. Germline lookup yields CDR1 LNHNV and CDR2 YYDKDF (reference sequence). TCRdb re-called the 5' RACE reads and catalogs CDR3 proteins one per entry, DNA excluded. Its table lists some 280,000 distinct CDR3 sequences. Findings and caveats of the study: One observes that, in a handful of donors, these clonotypes were also the leading ones within the CD3+CD56-NKG2C+ fraction.

In the case of this clonotype: Its target is not known.

The sequenced sample consisted of blood T cells: a sorted CD56 or NKG2C T cell subset, CD4+ or CD8+ T cells, or bulk PBMC T cells (not recorded which). The chain joins TRBV15 to TRBJ2-7; TCRdb's D gene call, TRBD1, goes unchecked for lack of DNA. The sequence was obtained from a man between 18 and 29 years old in good health. The CDR3 protein is CATSRGSGGSTKVQYF.